This TCR beta chain stems from a study of cytomegalovirus exposure and HLA in healthy donors. Study-wide findings and caveats: A later examination showed that TCR association rates differed by HLA locus, with DRB1 most and HLA-C fewest. From TCR beta sequences, most subjects' HLA-A and HLA-B alleles were reportedly predicted accurately. An assumption of roughly uniform sequencing depth across donors underlay the presence/absence analyses.

Turning to this clone: Its antigen remains unknown.

Regarding donors, all were healthy bone marrow donors. The V and J ends lost 2 bases and 6 bases respectively, with 13 bases between them. CDR3 size: 13 residues. Germline CDR1 and CDR2: GTSNPN and SVGIG (reference sequence). This PCR relied on a set of 60 Vbeta primers and 13 Jbeta primers. Clones were sequenced by immunoSEQ multiplex PCR, and TCRdb holds only the in-frame ones, with some missing. The profile shows 80,000 to 130,000 clones, more than 65% of them singletons. The receptor was derived from a woman between 45 and 60 years old in good health and CMV-seropositive. The chain recombines TRBV30 with TRBJ1-2, with a tentative D call TRBD1 (5 bases). The material sequenced was PBMCs. This CDR3 is CAWSISREDGYTF. In DNA, the CDR3 is TGTGCCTGGAGTATCTCCAGGGAGGATGGCTACACCTTC. Full variable domain (remainder filled in from reference TRBV30 and TRBJ1-2): SQTIHQWPATLVQPVGSPLSLECTVEGTSNPNLYWYRQAAGRGLQLLFYSVGIGQISSEVPQNLSASRPQDRQFILSSKKLLLSDSGFYLCAWSISREDGYTFGSGTRLTVV.